This T cell receptor (beta chain) was obtained from a study of blood T cell repertoires in COVID-19. This clone has a handful of counts. V was clipped by 3 bases and J by 5 bases; unmatched bases: 12. Per germline, CDR1 SGHNT and CDR2 YYREEE (reference sequence). There are 16 residues in the CDR3. Per the authors' pipeline: Reference gene primers were amplified, and this amplification served to estimate nucleated cell counts. Only in-frame clones appear in the TCRdb table, and some are missing; sequencing was by immunoSEQ multiplex PCR. D and trimming were read from the DNA, whereas the V and J calls and clone size are those reported in that table. The sample has 310,000 or so clones; roughly 84% are singletons.

The J gene is TRBJ2-7, the V gene TRBV5-4; 9 nucleotides agree with TRBD1. Sequenced: peripheral blood. The TCR comes from a man aged 50-60 years with active or convalescent COVID-19. CDR3 bases: TGTGCCAGCAGCTCTGACCCGGGACAGGGTATCAACGAGCAGTACTTC. Translation gives CASSSDPGQGINEQYF.